This T cell receptor (beta chain) was captured by sequencing in a study of T cell changes during pregnancy in multiple sclerosis. The length of the CDR3 is 15 residues. Looked up from germline, CDR1 is SGHRS and CDR2 is YFSETQ. Germline trimming cut 2 bases from V and 9 bases from J; bases unmatched to any gene: 10. The table came from immunoSEQ multiplex PCR; TCRdb's copy has only in-frame clones and leaves some out. The profile covers roughly 70,000 clones, with more than 90% appearing a single time and about 2.1% taken by the ten largest. Sample: peripheral blood, taken in the first trimester of pregnancy. The gene calls are TRBV5-1 and TRBJ2-1; 8 bases align to TRBD1. The receptor comes from a female donor with multiple sclerosis, enrolled in a pregnancy study. In DNA form, the CDR3 reads TGCGCCAGCAGCTTTATTTCGACAGGGGCGGGTGAGCAGTTCTTC. This gives the protein CASSFISTGAGEQFF. The full variable domain, completed using reference TRBV5-1 and TRBJ2-1, is KAGVTQTPRYLIKTRGQQVTLSCSPISGHRSVSWYQQTPGQGLQFLFEYFSETQRNKGNFPGRFSGRQFSNSRSEMNVSTLELGDSALYLCASSFISTGAGEQFFGPGTRLTVL.